This TCR beta chain was obtained from a study of shared clonotypes between healthy human individuals. Study-level background: Sampling drew on donors who were two women and a few men aged 18 to 49.

In the authors' methods: Sequence data from immunoSEQ were junction-only and lacked quality scores; consequently, filtering differed. The table came from immunoSEQ multiplex PCR; TCRdb's copy has only in-frame clones and leaves some out. That table gives V, J and clone size, and the DNA gave D and trimming. The sample has 2,100,000 or so clones, almost 96% seen once. With V trimmed by 5 bases and J by 5 bases, 8 bases remained unmatched. The germline V gene has CDR1 SQVTM and CDR2 ANQGSEA. The CDR3 length is 13 residues. Sequenced input: naive CD4+ T cells sorted from blood. Regarding subset: CD45RA+ positively selected. The sequence was collected from a man aged 18 to 35 in good health. V usage is TRBV29-1 and J usage is TRBJ2-5; 7 bases line up with TRBD2. Written as DNA, the CDR3 is TGCAGCGTTCGATTGGGGGGGGTTGAGACCCAGTACTTC. Translating it yields CSVRLGGVETQYF.